The table lists the clone carrying this T cell receptor (beta chain) with a few counts. Its specificity is unknown. CDR1 and CDR2 (germline): SGDLS, YYNGEE. CDR3 length equals 14 residues. With V trimmed by 0 bases and J by 2 bases, 1 base remained unmatched. This entry belongs to a study of somatic mutations in cytotoxic T cells in rheumatoid arthritis. As for the study in general: Among the T-cell populations stained with V beta antibodies, some were separated by flow sorting at nearly 100% purity, including V beta1+ cells whose TCRB was sequenced.

Broader study findings: It was found that CD8+ T-cell clonality in rheumatoid arthritis patients did not differ significantly from that in age-matched healthy controls. There were about an eighth of the 65 patients in whom the largest CD8+ clone exceeded 20% of CD8+ cells. Multiple comparisons were not accounted for in the slight TRBV07 underrepresentation seen in rheumatoid arthritis patients.

The assay was immunoSEQ multiplex PCR, and TCRdb's table has in-frame clones only and misses some. The sample holds fewer than 14,000 clones, roughly 70% seen once. Sequenced input: CD8+ T cells sorted from blood. This chain uses TRBV9 with TRBJ2-7, with 8 positions matching TRBD1. The clonotype was recovered from an adult with rheumatoid arthritis. The CDR3 bases are TGTGCCAGCAGCGTAGGGACAGGGACCTACGAGCAGTACTTC. This gives the protein CASSVGTGTYEQYF.